Below, 20 T cell receptor beta chains from the same sample are listed, as sequenced in a study of blood T cell repertoires in COVID-19 (dated by TCRdb to 2019 to 2021). Receptor libraries were prepared by the immunoSEQ multiplex PCR assay. As stored in TCRdb, this immuneACCESS dataset retains in-frame rearrangements with V and J assigned. A fraction of the clones does not appear; measured against another copy, unresolved V genes explain less than half of the discrepancy, and the remainder lacks a known reason. This sample is represented by some 76,000 clones; 70% to 90% of them were singletons. The ten top clones hold roughly 18% of the sample. The material sequenced was peripheral blood. These receptors originate from a woman aged 55-70 years with acute or convalescent COVID-19.

The chain employs TRBV7-2 and TRBJ2-5, with TRBD2 matching 7 bases. Germline CDR1 reads SGHTA; CDR2 reads FQGNSA. This CDR3 is 15 amino acids long. The trim removed 2 bases at V and 5 bases at J, leaving 8 bases unmatched. The CDR3 loop is CASSLQGAGTETQYF. The CDR3 nucleotides read TGTGCCAGCAGCTTACAGGGAGCGGGGACGGAGACCCAGTACTTC. The full variable domain, completed using reference TRBV7-2 and TRBJ2-5, is GAGVSQSPSNKVTEKGKDVELRCDPISGHTALYWYRQSLGQGLEFLIYFQGNSAPDKSGLPSDRFSAERTGGSVSTLTIQRTQQEDSAVYLCASSLQGAGTETQYFGPGTRLLVL.

The chain links TRBV5-1 to TRBJ1-5; 9 bases fit TRBD1. The CDR3 is made up of 15 amino acids. After removal of 4 bases from V and 2 bases from J, the junction contained 4 bases not matched to a gene. Germline CDR1 and CDR2: SGHRS and YFSETQ. The CDR3 nucleotides read TGCGCCAGCAGCCAAGGGGACAGGGGCAATCAGCCCCAGCATTTT. Its protein product is CASSQGDRGNQPQHF.

The chain uses TRBV6-2 or TRBV6-3 and TRBJ1-2, with D hard to call. Germline loops: CDR1 MNHEY, CDR2 SVGEGT. V lost 5 bases and J lost 1, with 8 bases in between. This CDR3 contains 13 residues. The CDR3 here is CASSDGINYGYTF. The CDR3, as DNA: TGTGCCAGCAGTGACGGGATTAACTATGGCTACACCTTC.

The chain links TRBV3-1 (or the pseudogene TRBV3-2) to TRBJ2-7, with TRBD2 matching over 7 bases. V trimming: 6 bases; J trimming: 0 bases; junction bases outside the gene matches: 5. Germline CDR1 is LGHDT and CDR2 is YNNKEL (reference sequence). The CDR3 is made up of 14 amino acids. In DNA form, the CDR3 reads TGTGCCAGCAGGCCCGGGACTAACTCCTACGAGCAGTACTTC. Its translation is CASRPGTNSYEQYF.

This clone was detected many times. This chain links TRBV27 with TRBJ1-5, with a possible D match to TRBD1 (6 bases). The CDR3 has 16 residues. Germline-derived CDR1 and CDR2 are MNHEY and SMNVEV (reference sequence). Trimming stripped 4 bases from V and 2 bases from J, with 15 bases between. CDR3 region: CASSSKSGVGNQPQHF. The CDR3 DNA reads TGTGCCAGCAGTTCAAAATCAGGGGTAGGCAATCAGCCCCAGCATTTT.

The chain links TRBV3-1 (or the pseudogene TRBV3-2) to TRBJ2-3, with 9 bases fitting TRBD1. The CDR3 totals 17 residues. Germline assignment: CDR1 LGHDT and CDR2 YNNKEL (reference sequence). J gave up 0 bases and V 0 bases, and 4 bases lay outside the gene matches. The DNA for the CDR3 is TGTGCCAGCAGCCAAGATCCGGACAGGGGTAGCACAGATACGCAGTATTTT. As protein: CASSQDPDRGSTDTQYF.

This clone came up a few times. V gene TRBV28 combines with J gene TRBJ1-6, with TRBD1 as a possible D gene (5 bases). Germline V gene data show CDR1 as MDHEN and CDR2 as SYDVKM. V was shortened by 6 bases and J by 9 bases, with 21 bases between the two germline ends. CDR3 size: 16 residues. This chain's CDR3 is CASSLPAGLESSPLHF. The CDR3 bases are TGTGCCAGCAGCCTCCCGGCAGGGCTTGAAAGTTCACCCCTCCACTTT.

The rearrangement joins TRBV28 to TRBJ1-5; 10 nucleotides agree with TRBD1. The CDR3 totals 16 residues. Germline V gene data show CDR1 as MDHEN and CDR2 as SYDVKM. V lost 11 bases, J lost 4 bases, and 14 bases stayed unmatched. Here the CDR3 DNA reads TGTGCCTCGGGGACAGGGGCTACAGGTCGGAATCAGCCCCAGCATTTT. It is translated as CASGTGATGRNQPQHF.

This sequence joins TRBV10-2 and TRBJ2-1; D unclear. CDR3 length: 14 amino acids. The V end lost 3 bases, the J end lost 8 bases, and 14 bases lay between the germline ends. The germline V gene has CDR1 WSHSY and CDR2 SAAADI. CDR3 coding DNA: TGCGCCAGCAGTGAAATGATGGAGACGGATGAGCAGTTCTTC. Translating gives CASSEMMETDEQFF.

This clone was observed a handful of times. The chain joins TRBV28 to TRBJ1-1; 10 nucleotides match TRBD1. There are 16 residues in the CDR3. V was pared by 8 bases and J by 7 bases, with 16 bases of the junction left unmatched. Germline CDR1 MDHEN, CDR2 SYDVKM. The CDR3 DNA follows: TGTGCCAGCTTCCCGACAGGGGGCGCGGGGGTGATTGAAGCTTTCTTT. This encodes CASFPTGGAGVIEAFF.

The rearrangement uses TRBV7-6 and TRBJ1-2, with 8 bases lining up with TRBD1. This CDR3 comprises 15 residues. CDR1 and CDR2 from the germline V gene are SGHVS and FNYEAQ. After removal of 5 bases from V and 8 bases from J, the junction contained 13 bases not matched to a gene. CDR3 amino acids: CASSKEVGQGGGYTF. In DNA, the CDR3 is TGTGCCAGCAGCAAAGAAGTAGGACAGGGCGGAGGCTACACCTTC.

This chain uses TRBV6-5 with TRBJ1-1; 9 nucleotides match TRBD1. CDR1 is MNHEY and CDR2 is SVGAGI in the germline V gene. The ends lost 6 bases at V and 0 bases at J; junction bases unmatched: 5. This CDR3 has 15 residues. For the CDR3, the DNA is TGTGCCAGCAGGGTTAGACAGGGGGTGAACACTGAAGCTTTCTTT. It is translated as CASRVRQGVNTEAFF.

The V call is TRBV5-1, the J call TRBJ1-1, with TRBD1 identical over 9 bases. The CDR3 extends over 17 amino acids. Germline-derived CDR1 and CDR2 are SGHRS and YFSETQ. The J segment lost 1 base and the V segment lost 0 bases, leaving 7 bases of the junction unmatched. The CDR3 is CASSLDGTGNRNTEAFF. CDR3 sequence (DNA): TGCGCCAGCAGCTTGGATGGGACAGGGAACAGGAACACTGAAGCTTTCTTT.

This sequence joins TRBV30 and TRBJ2-3; 9 nucleotides line up with TRBD2. Per germline, CDR1 GTSNPN and CDR2 SVGIG (reference sequence). There are 17 residues in the CDR3. V lost 2 bases, J lost 7 bases, and 16 bases stayed unmatched. CDR3 sequence: CAWSSLPAGGRGNTQYF. CDR3 bases: TGTGCCTGGAGTAGCCTGCCGGCGGGGGGGAGGGGGAATACGCAGTATTTT.

The chain recombines TRBV27 with TRBJ2-1; D possibly corresponds to TRBD1 (6 bases). Germline V gene data show CDR1 as MNHEY and CDR2 as SMNVEV (reference sequence). The V gene lost 6 bases and the J gene lost 0 bases, with 9 bases spanning the gap. The CDR3 runs to 14 residues. CDR3 loop: CASRGARSYNEQFF. DNA for the CDR3: TGTGCCAGCAGGGGGGCTCGCTCCTACAATGAGCAGTTCTTC.

The gene calls are TRBV6-5 and TRBJ1-2; TRBD1 matches at 10 bases. The CDR3 has 15 residues. The germline V gene encodes CDR1 MNHEY and CDR2 SVGAGI. Trimming at V came to 5 bases and at J to 6 bases, leaving 9 bases not matched to a gene. CDR3 sequence: CASSPGQGGRNGYTF. CDR3 in DNA: TGTGCCAGCAGTCCCGGACAGGGGGGTCGGAATGGCTACACCTTC.

The chain combines TRBV7-9 with TRBJ1-3, with D hard to call. Germline CDR1 is SEHNR and CDR2 is FQNEAQ (reference sequence). V was clipped by 5 bases and J by 0 bases, with 8 bases between them. This CDR3 is built from 14 residues. The CDR3 region has the DNA TGTGCCAGCAGCCCGGGGATCTCTGGAAACACCATATATTTT. Translating gives CASSPGISGNTIYF.

The sample holds one count of this clone. The chain couples TRBV5-6 to TRBJ1-5, with TRBD1 as a possible D gene (5 bases). Per germline, CDR1 SGHDT and CDR2 YYEEEE. Trimming cost V 3 bases and J 4 bases, with 8 bases left between them. The CDR3 contains 13 residues. The CDR3 sequence: CASSSDSNQPQHF. The CDR3 DNA reads as TGTGCCAGCAGCTCAGACAGTAATCAGCCCCAGCATTTT.

This clone has just a few counts. The V gene is TRBV10-3, the J gene TRBJ1-1; TRBD1 might be the D (5 bases). This CDR3 contains 13 residues. V dropped 5 bases and J dropped 6 bases, with 13 bases sitting between them. Germline CDR1 ENHRY, CDR2 SYGVKD. This chain's CDR3 is CAISPRQGAEAFF. In nucleotides, the CDR3 is TGTGCCATCAGTCCACGCCAGGGCGCTGAAGCTTTCTTT.

This clone was observed a few times. The V call is TRBV30, the J call TRBJ2-5; TRBD1 matches at 9 bases. Losses at the gene ends were 3 bases for V and 7 bases for J; bases not matched to a gene: 12. CDR1 is GTSNPN and CDR2 is SVGIG in the germline V gene (reference sequence). The CDR3 length is 15 residues. DNA of the CDR3: TGTGCCTGGAGACTTGGGACAGGGAGGTACGGGACCCAGTACTTC. Encoded protein: CAWRLGTGRYGTQYF.